The 22 T cell receptor beta chains below come from one sample, sequenced in a study of Ad26.COV2.S vaccination and SARS-CoV-2 variants. Generated by immunoSEQ multiplex PCR, the TCRdb table keeps only in-frame clones and is missing some. The data contain about 350,000 clones, about 85% of them singletons. The treatment is: some 19 received Ad26.COV2.S at low or high dose, single or two shots; roughly five received placebo; per-sample allocation not given. Samples analyzed were those drawn on day 63 after the first vaccine or placebo injection. The sequenced sample was peripheral blood, obtained in a trial of Ad26.COV2.S vaccine versus placebo. These receptors all stem from a person between 18 and 65 years old who received the Ad26.COV2.S COVID-19 vaccine or a placebo.

The genes are TRBV3-1 (or the pseudogene TRBV3-2) and TRBJ2-2, with D tentatively TRBD1 or TRBD2 (5 bases each). The CDR3 extends over 17 amino acids. V was pared by 1 base and J by 1 base, with 13 bases between. Germline values: CDR1 LGHDT, CDR2 YNNKEL (reference sequence). Here the CDR3 reads CASSQVPGQGNTGELFF. For the CDR3, the DNA is TGTGCCAGCAGCCAAGTGCCGGGGCAGGGGAACACCGGGGAGCTGTTTTTT.

This chain uses TRBV27 with TRBJ2-5; the D is unclear. Germline CDR1 reads MNHEY; CDR2 reads SMNVEV (reference sequence). This CDR3 comprises 14 residues. Trimming took off 4 bases at V and 0 bases at J, with 9 bases between the two ends. CDR3 sequence: CASSSGRDQETQYF. DNA of the CDR3: TGTGCCAGCAGTTCCGGACGTGACCAAGAGACCCAGTACTTC.

The table lists this clone with a few counts. The rearrangement joins TRBV4-1 to TRBJ2-1, with 7 bases that match TRBD2. With 1 base clipped from V and 5 bases from J, the junction kept 11 bases outside the gene matches. The germline V gene has CDR1 MGHRA and CDR2 YSYEKL. This CDR3 is built from 17 residues. CDR3 region: CASSQGGGAGFNNEQFF. The CDR3 DNA sequence: TGCGCCAGCAGCCAAGGGGGAGGGGCAGGGTTCAACAATGAGCAGTTCTTC.

The chain couples TRBV9 to TRBJ2-3, with D tentatively TRBD2 (6 bases). The CDR3 sequence is 15 residues long. V was cut by 3 bases and J by 5 bases, with 16 bases left in between. The V gene's germline CDR1 is SGDLS and CDR2 YYNGEE. The CDR3 loop reads CASSAPAGRGDTQYF. CDR3 coding DNA: TGTGCCAGCAGCGCTCCGGCGGGGCGGGGAGATACGCAGTATTTT.

J is TRBJ1-1 and V is TRBV29-1; TRBD1 might be the D (5 bases). The CDR3 spans 16 residues. CDR1 and CDR2 from the germline V gene are SQVTM and ANQGSEA. V gave up 6 bases and J gave up 5 bases, with 25 bases separating them. CDR3 amino acids: CSVRPRGRPQRTEAFF. CDR3 nucleotide sequence: TGCAGCGTCCGCCCCCGGGGACGTCCTCAAAGGACTGAAGCTTTCTTT.

The chain is built from TRBV27 and TRBJ2-5; 13 nucleotides line up with TRBD2. The CDR3 has 19 amino acids. CDR1 and CDR2 (germline): MNHEY, SMNVEV (reference sequence). The V gene end was trimmed by 6 bases and the J gene end by 4 bases; junction bases not matched to a gene: 17. The CDR3 region is CASSATVLRLAGGRETQYF. In nucleotides, the CDR3 is TGTGCCAGCAGCGCCACGGTTTTAAGACTAGCGGGAGGTCGAGAGACCCAGTACTTC.

The chain joins TRBV2 to TRBJ2-2; 8 positions match TRBD1. Germline V gene data show CDR1 as SNHLY and CDR2 as FYNNEI. The CDR3 loop spans 15 amino acids. After removal of 5 bases from V and 5 bases from J, the junction contained 7 bases not matched to a gene. This chain's CDR3 is CASSWGTGQTGELFF. The CDR3 DNA follows: TGTGCCAGCAGTTGGGGGACAGGCCAAACCGGGGAGCTGTTTTTT. The full variable domain, completed using reference TRBV2 and TRBJ2-2, is EPEVTQTPSHQVTQMGQEVILRCVPISNHLYFYWYRQILGQKVEFLVSFYNNEISEKSEIFDDQFSVERPDGSNFTLKIRSTKLEDSAMYFCASSWGTGQTGELFFGEGSRLTVL.

J is TRBJ2-1 and V is TRBV6-5; TRBD1 aligns across 7 bases. CDR1 is MNHEY, CDR2 SVGAGI, per germline. There are 14 residues in the CDR3. The junction had 11 bases not matched to a gene; V was cut back by 5 bases and J by 10 bases. The CDR3 spells CASSPGQAVREQFF. In nucleotides, the CDR3 is TGTGCCAGCAGTCCCGGACAGGCCGTGAGGGAGCAGTTCTTC.

As concerns this clone: The same CDR3 is also encoded by other DNA sequences in this sample. The chain recombines TRBV5-1 with TRBJ2-5; D uncertain. CDR1 and CDR2 from the germline V gene are SGHRS and YFSETQ. Between the trimmed V and J ends, which lost 0 bases and 1 base, there was a span of 4 bases. The CDR3 spans 13 residues. The CDR3 is CASSLGSQETQYF. The CDR3 DNA reads TGCGCCAGCAGCTTGGGCAGCCAAGAGACCCAGTACTTC.

This clone was observed at least ten times. V is TRBV6-4 and J is TRBJ2-2; 7 bases map to TRBD2. Germline lookup yields CDR1 MRHNA and CDR2 SNTAGT. With 4 bases clipped from V and 1 base from J, the junction kept 6 bases outside the gene matches. The length of the CDR3 is 16 residues. CDR3 in amino acids: CASSAAPSGNTGELFF. The CDR3 coding sequence is TGTGCCAGCAGTGCCGCTCCTAGCGGGAACACCGGGGAGCTGTTTTTT.

In its sample, this clone was seen a few times. The chain couples TRBV30 to TRBJ2-1; 13 bases align to TRBD2. In germline, CDR1 is GTSNPN, CDR2 SVGIG (reference sequence). CDR3 length equals 15 residues. V was clipped by 0 bases and J by 6 bases; unmatched bases: 2. The CDR3: CAWSVLAGGPNEQFF. The CDR3 bases are TGTGCCTGGAGTGTACTAGCGGGGGGGCCCAATGAGCAGTTCTTC.

The chain has TRBV19 and TRBJ2-1, with TRBD2 matching over 13 bases. Trimming removed 5 bases from V and 2 bases from J; junction bases left unmatched: 9. Germline CDR1 and CDR2: LNHDA and SQIVND (reference sequence). This CDR3 region has 18 residues. DNA for the CDR3: TGTGCCAGTAGTCCACGGACTAGCGGGGGCCTTACCTACAATGAGCAGTTCTTC. Amino acid sequence: CASSPRTSGGLTYNEQFF.

The rearrangement links TRBV30 to TRBJ1-6; TRBD1 matches at 9 bases. Per germline, CDR1 GTSNPN and CDR2 SVGIG (reference sequence). The CDR3 has 17 amino acids. Trimming at V came to 0 bases and at J to 8 bases, leaving 11 bases not matched to a gene. CDR3 coding DNA: TGTGCCTGGAGTGTACAGAGGACAGGGGATTTTCATTCACCCCTCCACTTT. Its protein product is CAWSVQRTGDFHSPLHF.

The chain uses TRBV15 and TRBJ1-2; the D gene is possibly TRBD1 (6 bases). V shed 0 bases and J shed 2 bases, with 16 bases lying between them. This CDR3 spans 17 amino acids. CDR1 and CDR2 (germline): LNHNV, YYDKDF (reference sequence). Here the CDR3 DNA reads TGTGCCACCAGCAGAGATTTTGAACAGGGTGACAACTATGGCTACACCTTC. Protein sequence: CATSRDFEQGDNYGYTF.

The chain employs TRBV14 and TRBJ1-2; TRBD1 matches at 8 bases. The J segment lost 8 bases and the V segment lost 4 bases, leaving 6 bases of the junction unmatched. This CDR3 has 13 amino acids. Germline V lookup: CDR1 SGHDN, CDR2 FVKESK. Here the CDR3 reads CASSPDRVGGYTF. CDR3 nucleotides: TGTGCCAGCAGCCCGGACAGGGTTGGGGGCTACACCTTC.

This sequence joins TRBV5-1 and TRBJ2-1, with 13 positions matching TRBD2. CDR1 and CDR2 (germline): SGHRS, YFSETQ. Losses at the gene ends were 2 bases for V and 7 bases for J; bases not matched to a gene: 24. This CDR3 comprises 22 residues. CDR3 in amino acids: CASSLGSARVGTSGRARNEQFF. As DNA, the CDR3 is TGCGCCAGCAGCTTAGGGTCGGCAAGGGTGGGCACTAGCGGGAGGGCTCGGAATGAGCAGTTCTTC.

The chain recombines TRBV6-2 or TRBV6-3 with TRBJ1-1; tentatively, D is TRBD1 (6 bases). This CDR3 region has 13 residues. Per germline, CDR1 MNHEY and CDR2 SVGEGT. Trimming took off 0 bases at V and 6 bases at J, with 8 bases between the two ends. The DNA of the CDR3 is TGTGCCAGCAGTTACTCACAGGGTTCTGAAGCTTTCTTT. This codes for CASSYSQGSEAFF.

This clone appeared once. The chain uses TRBV6-2 or TRBV6-3 and TRBJ1-1; 7 bases match TRBD1. This CDR3 contains 15 residues. Trimming removed 2 bases from V and 5 bases from J; junction bases left unmatched: 8. CDR1 MNHEY and CDR2 SVGEGT come from the germline V gene. The CDR3 coding sequence is TGTGCCAGCAGTTACCAACAGGGGATTGAGACTGAAGCTTTCTTT. Translating gives CASSYQQGIETEAFF.

The chain recombines TRBV29-1 with TRBJ2-5; D is possibly TRBD2 (6 bases). Deletions cut 5 bases from V and 4 bases from J, with 17 bases between. Germline CDR1 reads SQVTM; CDR2 reads ANQGSEA. This CDR3 is 14 amino acids long. Here the CDR3 reads CSVNAPPGGETQYF. The CDR3 DNA sequence: TGCAGCGTTAATGCCCCTCCCGGGGGAGAGACCCAGTACTTC.

The V call is TRBV7-9, the J call TRBJ1-5; TRBD1 might be the D (5 bases). In germline, CDR1 is SEHNR, CDR2 FQNEAQ (reference sequence). Trimming took 5 bases from V and 6 from J, leaving 14 bases between them. The CDR3 consists of 14 residues. The DNA of the CDR3 is TGTGCCAGCAGCCAGGGACTTACAGGTCAGCCCCAGCATTTT. This sequence encodes CASSQGLTGQPQHF.

The gene calls are TRBV7-6 and TRBJ2-1; 15 positions agree with TRBD2. The CDR3 has 15 amino acids. CDR1 SGHVS and CDR2 FNYEAQ come from the germline V gene. Germline trimming cut 8 bases from V and 6 bases from J; bases unmatched to any gene: 5. This CDR3 is CASGLAGGRANEQFF. The CDR3 DNA sequence: TGTGCCAGCGGACTAGCGGGAGGGAGGGCCAATGAGCAGTTCTTC.

The J gene is TRBJ2-3, the V gene TRBV30; 13 bases line up with TRBD2. V was clipped by 3 bases and J by 4 bases; unmatched bases: 4. The CDR3 runs 15 residues. Germline V gene sequence: CDR1 GTSNPN, CDR2 SVGIG (reference sequence). CDR3 nucleotide sequence: TGTGCCTGGAGCCCCGGACTAGCGGGAGCAGATACGCAGTATTTT. Translation gives CAWSPGLAGADTQYF.